This entry features one TCR beta chain sequence. Antigen: not known. RNA was extracted and reverse transcribed into cDNA as the sequencing template. The method was immunoSEQ multiplex PCR; TCRdb's version includes in-frame clones alone and lacks a portion of them. The sample shows about 200,000 clones, nearly 60% of them seen only once. The data stem from a study of CD8+ T cells in alopecia areata. Study findings and constraints: Numerous clones, expanded in lesions, remained in scalp and blood during tofacitinib. It was lesional scalp, especially alopecia totalis/universalis, that showed higher clonality than normal scalp.

Trimming at V came to 1 base and at J to 2 bases, leaving 7 bases not matched to a gene. CDR1 is SGHRS and CDR2 is YFSETQ in the germline V gene. CDR3 length equals 16 residues. Sample treatment: oral pan-JAK inhibitor, 5-10 mg twice daily. The input for sequencing was CD4+ T cells sorted from blood, taken at week 24, from a patient treated with tofacitinib. The rearrangement joins TRBV5-1 to TRBJ2-7, with 9 bases fitting TRBD1. The receptor was derived from a human donor with alopecia areata. The CDR3 nucleotides are TGCGCCAGCAGCTTGCACTGGGACAGGGCTCCCTACGAGCAGTACTTC. This translates into CASSLHWDRAPYEQYF.